The 32 T cell receptor beta chains listed next were all sequenced from one sample in a study of beta chain features in type 1 diabetes. Regarding the study as a whole: There was a moderate but significant shortening of TCRB CDR3s in all four CD4+ subsets of Type 1 diabetes patients.

Investigators reverse transcribed all isolated RNA, so they sequenced expressed TCRB transcripts. Method: immunoSEQ multiplex PCR; TCRdb's copy keeps in-frame clones and lacks some. Of around 160,000 clones listed, approximately 9.1% are singletons. Which antigens these TCRs recognize remains unknown. Sequences were obtained from central memory CD4+ T cells from blood. These receptors were obtained from a woman aged 25 to 39 with type 1 diabetes.

In its sample, this clone was seen a few times. The chain has TRBV30 and TRBJ1-2, with no clear D. The CDR3 consists of 11 residues. Deletions cut 2 bases from V and 5 bases from J, with 6 bases between. Germline V gene data show CDR1 as GTSNPN and CDR2 as SVGIG (reference sequence). The CDR3 sequence: CAWSTQYGYTF. The CDR3 nucleotides read TGTGCCTGGAGTACACAGTATGGCTACACCTTC.

The chain recombines TRBV5-6 with TRBJ1-1, with 7 bases identical to TRBD1. Germline V gene data show CDR1 as SGHDT and CDR2 as YYEEEE. Trimming cost V 4 bases and J 2 bases; bases outside gene matches: 5. There are 14 residues in the CDR3. This chain's CDR3 is CASSEGTANTEAFF. Written as DNA, the CDR3 is TGTGCCAGCAGCGAAGGGACAGCAAACACTGAAGCTTTCTTT.

In this sample, this clone turned up a few times. In nucleotides, the CDR3 is TGTGCCAGCAGCGAGACTAGCGATCCCACAGATACGCAGTATTTT. It is translated as CASSETSDPTDTQYF. The chain joins TRBV7-3 to TRBJ2-3, with 8 positions matching TRBD2. CDR3 length equals 15 residues. The germline CDR1 and CDR2 sequences are SGHTA and FQGTGA. Trimming at V came to 5 bases and at J to 2 bases, leaving 6 bases not matched to a gene.

The chain recombines TRBV5-6 with TRBJ2-1; the D gene is possibly TRBD2 (6 bases). Germline CDR1 reads SGHDT; CDR2 reads YYEEEE. With 0 bases removed from V and 6 bases from J, the gap between germline ends came to 13 bases. The CDR3 has 15 residues. The CDR3 coding sequence is TGTGCCAGCAGCTTGGTAATGGCGGGACCCAATGAGCAGTTCTTC. Translation: CASSLVMAGPNEQFF. The full variable domain, rest sourced from reference TRBV5-6 and TRBJ2-1, is DAGVTQSPTHLIKTRGQQVTLRCSPKSGHDTVSWYQQALGQGPQFIFQYYEEEERQRGNFPDRFSGHQFPNYSSELNVNALLLGDSALYLCASSLVMAGPNEQFFGPGTRLTVL.

V is TRBV19 and J is TRBJ2-1; perhaps TRBD2 as D (6 bases). V was shortened by 5 bases and J by 6 bases, with 20 bases between the two germline ends. CDR1 and CDR2 from the germline V gene are LNHDA and SQIVND (reference sequence). This CDR3 region has 16 residues. CDR3 in DNA: TGTGCCAGTAGTTCTTCTTTGGGGACTTCGTTCAATGAGCAGTTCTTC. It is translated as CASSSSLGTSFNEQFF.

The rearrangement links TRBV11-3 to TRBJ1-1; D uncertain. V lost 1 base to trimming and J lost 11 bases, with 17 bases between them. This CDR3 contains 14 residues. Germline V gene sequence: CDR1 SGHNT, CDR2 YENEEA. The CDR3 protein is CASSLVRERRGAFF. The CDR3 bases are TGTGCCAGCAGCTTAGTGAGGGAAAGGAGAGGCGCTTTCTTT.

On this clone: Additional DNA sequences in this sample encode the identical CDR3. V is TRBV7-3 and J is TRBJ2-3; no definite D call. CDR3 length equals 13 residues. Germline CDR1 and CDR2: SGHTA and FQGTGA. The germline V and J ends were trimmed by 1 base and 5 bases, with 7 bases remaining between them. The CDR3 loop reads CASSLRPGDTQYF. The CDR3 region has the DNA TGTGCCAGCAGCTTAAGGCCGGGAGATACGCAGTATTTT. Variable domain in full (rest from reference TRBV7-3 and TRBJ2-3): GAGVSQTPSNKVTEKGKYVELRCDPISGHTALYWYRQSLGQGPEFLIYFQGTGAADDSGLPNDRFFAVRPEGSVSTLKIQRTERGDSAVYLCASSLRPGDTQYFGPGTRLTVL.

V gene TRBV11-1 combines with J gene TRBJ2-5; 10 bases are shared with TRBD2. From germline, CDR1 is SGHAT and CDR2 FQDESV (reference sequence). The CDR3 is 14 residues long. The J segment lost 5 bases and the V segment lost 5 bases, leaving 5 bases of the junction unmatched. The CDR3 DNA follows: TGTGCCAGCAGCCTCGGGACTAGCGAGGAGACCCAGTACTTC. As protein: CASSLGTSEETQYF.

The CDR3 DNA sequence: TGTGCCAGCAGCCAAGGGACAGGGTCTGGGTACGAGCAGTACTTC. It is translated as CASSQGTGSGYEQYF. This rearrangement joins TRBV14 to TRBJ2-7, with TRBD1 matching 8 bases. V shed 1 base and J 4 bases; nucleotides not matched to a gene: 6. The CDR3 spans 15 residues. Germline V gene data show CDR1 as SGHDN and CDR2 as FVKESK.

This clone was recorded at least ten times. This chain links TRBV10-3 with TRBJ2-1, with D possibly matching TRBD2 (5 bases). Between the trimmed V and J ends, which lost 6 bases and 7 bases, there was a span of 13 bases. Germline-derived CDR1 and CDR2 are ENHRY and SYGVKD. This CDR3 comprises 13 residues. The CDR3 bases are TGTGCCATCAGGATGGGAGCGGCGAATGAGCAGTTCTTC. Its protein product is CAIRMGAANEQFF.

This chain links TRBV18 with TRBJ2-5; 14 bases align to TRBD2. Germline loops: CDR1 KGHSH, CDR2 LQKENI. Losses at the gene ends were 2 bases for V and 4 bases for J; bases not matched to a gene: 12. The CDR3 runs 19 residues. In DNA form, the CDR3 reads TGTGCCAGCTCACCAGTGGGACTAGCGGGAGCGGACCCTTCAGAGACCCAGTACTTC. It is translated as CASSPVGLAGADPSETQYF.

Here the CDR3 DNA reads TGTGCCAGCTCACACAGGGATTCGGACACTGAAGCTTTCTTT. It is translated as CASSHRDSDTEAFF. The V and J genes are TRBV18 and TRBJ1-1; D is perhaps TRBD1 (6 bases). From germline, CDR1 is KGHSH and CDR2 LQKENI. CDR3 length: 14 residues. V was shortened by 4 bases and J by 3 bases, with 12 bases between the two germline ends.

This clone was counted between two and nine times. The sample contains more than one DNA sequence encoding this CDR3. The chain employs TRBV5-1 and TRBJ2-5, with 7 bases fitting TRBD2. The CDR3 contains 15 residues. Germline CDR1 SGHRS, CDR2 YFSETQ. J gave up 2 bases and V 1 base, and 5 bases lay outside the gene matches. The CDR3: CASSLTSGIQETQYF. The DNA of the CDR3 is TGCGCCAGCAGCTTGACCAGCGGGATTCAAGAGACCCAGTACTTC.

This clone was recorded at least ten times. This chain connects TRBV10-1 to TRBJ2-3; D unclear. CDR1 is WNHNN, CDR2 SYGVQD, per germline (reference sequence). Trimming left V 4 bases short and J 6 bases short, with 8 bases between. The CDR3 is 12 amino acids. CDR3 in amino acids: CASSGAGDTQYF. For the CDR3, the DNA is TGCGCCAGCAGTGGGGCAGGTGATACGCAGTATTTT.

V usage is TRBV6-5 and J usage is TRBJ1-2; D possibly corresponds to TRBD1 (6 bases). Germline V gene lookup returns CDR1 MNHEY and CDR2 SVGAGI. The CDR3 spans 15 residues. The ends were cut back, 5 bases at V and 0 bases at J, with 13 bases in the middle. CDR3 region: CASSPTGISNYGYTF. The DNA of the CDR3 is TGTGCCAGCAGTCCGACAGGAATTTCTAACTATGGCTACACCTTC.

V and J are TRBV28 and TRBJ2-3, with 7 bases lining up with TRBD1. The CDR3 contains 16 residues. V lost 5 bases to trimming and J lost 2 bases; unmatched junction nucleotides: 10. The germline V gene encodes CDR1 MDHEN and CDR2 SYDVKM. As DNA, the CDR3 is TGTGCCAGCAGTGCGAGACAGGGTGGGTTCACAGATACGCAGTATTTT. This gives the protein CASSARQGGFTDTQYF.

This clone was detected only a few times. This chain connects TRBV5-1 to TRBJ2-3; 7 nucleotides align to TRBD1. Germline V CDR1 and CDR2: SGHRS, YFSETQ. V lost 4 bases to trimming and J lost 0 bases; unmatched junction nucleotides: 2. The CDR3 is made up of 14 amino acids. CDR3 loop: CASSMDRSTDTQYF. In nucleotides, the CDR3 is TGCGCCAGCAGCATGGACAGGAGCACAGATACGCAGTATTTT.

V is TRBV4-1 and J is TRBJ1-4, with D unresolved. Trimming stripped 0 bases from V and 0 bases from J, with 11 bases between. Germline assignment: CDR1 MGHRA and CDR2 YSYEKL. The CDR3 is 17 residues long. In DNA, the CDR3 is TGCGCCAGCAGCCAAGATAAGTGGAGCGCAACTAATGAAAAACTGTTTTTT. This translates into CASSQDKWSATNEKLFF.

This clone was seen more than once but under ten times. The J gene is TRBJ2-1, the V gene TRBV5-1, with D tentatively TRBD2 (5 bases). The germline V gene has CDR1 SGHRS and CDR2 YFSETQ. The CDR3 contains 15 residues. The germline V and J ends were trimmed by 3 bases and 0 bases, with 10 bases remaining between them. DNA for the CDR3: TGCGCCAGCAGCTCGGCGGGTGGCTCCTACAATGAGCAGTTCTTC. It yields the protein CASSSAGGSYNEQFF.

V is TRBV28 and J is TRBJ2-3, with D tentatively TRBD1 (5 bases). The CDR3 length is 13 residues. Germline CDR1 and CDR2: MDHEN and SYDVKM. V was shortened by 5 bases and J by 2 bases, with 8 bases between the two germline ends. DNA for the CDR3: TGTGCCAGCAGTGGACAAACCACAGATACGCAGTATTTT. This translates into CASSGQTTDTQYF.

This chain links TRBV2 with TRBJ2-5, with TRBD2 identical over 9 bases. The DNA matches TRBJ2-7 better at its end, which makes the J call doubtful. The CDR3 is made up of 14 amino acids. CDR1 and CDR2 (germline): SNHLY, FYNNEI. The CDR3 region is CASRGLAMQGEQYF. The CDR3 region has the DNA TGTGCCAGCAGGGGACTAGCCATGCAGGGCGAGCAGTACTTC.

This clone was seen a few times. The chain combines TRBV28 with TRBJ1-1; D is unclear. CDR3 length: 14 amino acids. Trimming pared 3 bases from V and 1 base from J, leaving 9 bases between. Germline values: CDR1 MDHEN, CDR2 SYDVKM. Here the CDR3 DNA reads TGTGCCAGCAGTTTCCCCCGGGGGAACACTGAAGCTTTCTTT. Residues: CASSFPRGNTEAFF. Looking up the rest from reference TRBV28 and TRBJ1-1 gives the full variable domain: DVKVTQSSRYLVKRTGEKVFLECVQDMDHENMFWYRQDPGLGLRLIYFSYDVKMKEKGDIPEGYSVSREKKERFSLILESASTNQTSMYLCASSFPRGNTEAFFGQGTRLTVV.

The chain joins TRBV7-2 to TRBJ2-5; D uncertain. V dropped 5 bases and J dropped 3 bases, with 10 bases sitting between them. This CDR3 has 13 residues. Germline CDR1 SGHTA, CDR2 FQGNSA. Written as DNA, the CDR3 is TGTGCCAGCAGCCGCAGGTCGGAAGAGACCCAGTACTTC. The encoded protein is CASSRRSEETQYF.

Written as DNA, the CDR3 is TGTGCCAGTAGGACGACTAGCGGGGCCGGGGAGCTGTTTTTT. Translated, it gives CASRTTSGAGELFF. The genes are TRBV19 and TRBJ2-2, with 11 bases fitting TRBD2. The CDR3 sequence is 14 residues long. With 6 bases clipped from V and 6 bases from J, the junction kept 3 bases outside the gene matches. The germline V gene encodes CDR1 LNHDA and CDR2 SQIVND (reference sequence).

The chain recombines TRBV6-6 with TRBJ2-7; a weak D match, TRBD2 (7 bases). From germline, CDR1 is MNHNY and CDR2 SVGAGI (reference sequence). This CDR3 is built from 15 residues. V was clipped by 5 bases and J by 0 bases, with 14 bases between them. In nucleotides, the CDR3 is TGTGCCAGCAGTGGGGGGGGCGGCATCTCCTACGAGCAGTACTTC. This translates into CASSGGGGISYEQYF.

A few counts support this clone. The genes are TRBV18 and TRBJ1-5, with unresolved D. This CDR3 spans 14 amino acids. V lost 5 bases to trimming and J lost 2 bases, with 10 bases between them. The germline CDR1 and CDR2 sequences are KGHSH and LQKENI. As DNA, the CDR3 is TGTGCCAGCTCATCAGAAGGAGGCAATCAGCCCCAGCATTTT. Translated: CASSSEGGNQPQHF.

This clone showed up just a few times. Here the CDR3 DNA reads TGTGCCAGCAAGGGACATACACAAGAGACCCAGTACTTC. Translation: CASKGHTQETQYF. This chain connects TRBV6-5 to TRBJ2-5; possibly TRBD1 for D (6 bases). CDR1 and CDR2 from the germline V gene are MNHEY and SVGAGI. V lost 7 bases and J 2 bases, leaving 11 bases between the germline ends. This CDR3 has 13 residues.

This clone has more than one count but fewer than ten. The junction departs from the called germline gene at one end, perhaps through a read error. CDR3 loop: CASSLQGAAEQFF. For the CDR3, the DNA is TGTGCTAGCAGCTTACAGGGGGCAGCTGAGCAGTTCTTC. The chain carries TRBV7-7 and TRBJ2-1; the match to TRBD1 covers 9 bases. Germline V lookup: CDR1 SSHAT, CDR2 FNYEAQ (reference sequence). The CDR3 contains 13 residues.

This sequence joins TRBV9 and TRBJ2-3, with D unresolved. The CDR3 has 15 residues. Germline loops: CDR1 SGDLS, CDR2 YYNGEE. Deletions cut 3 bases from V and 4 bases from J, with 15 bases between. The CDR3 loop reads CASSDRSDTADTQYF. The DNA of the CDR3 is TGTGCCAGCAGCGACCGTTCCGACACGGCAGATACGCAGTATTTT.

The sample holds many counts of this clone. V usage is TRBV15 and J usage is TRBJ2-3; tentatively, D is TRBD2 (6 bases). Trimming shortened V by 9 bases and J by 2 bases, and 12 bases separated the two germline ends. CDR1 and CDR2 (germline): LNHNV, YYDKDF (reference sequence). CDR3 size: 13 residues. Written as DNA, the CDR3 is TGTGCCACGCGGGACCAACCCACAGATACGCAGTATTTT. This sequence encodes CATRDQPTDTQYF.

The J gene is TRBJ2-1, the V gene TRBV4-1, with TRBD2 matching over 9 bases. In germline, CDR1 is MGHRA, CDR2 YSYEKL. Germline trimming cut 0 bases from V and 6 bases from J; bases unmatched to any gene: 9. This CDR3 spans 17 amino acids. In DNA form, the CDR3 reads TGCGCCAGCAGCCAAGAGGCGCGGCGGGAGGGCCTCAATGAGCAGTTCTTC. Translated: CASSQEARREGLNEQFF.

The J gene is TRBJ2-1, the V gene TRBV10-3, with 11 bases that match TRBD2. CDR3 length equals 14 residues. With V trimmed by 4 bases and J by 6 bases, 2 bases remained unmatched. Germline V gene sequence: CDR1 ENHRY, CDR2 SYGVKD. The CDR3 here is CAISGSGRANEQFF. DNA of the CDR3: TGTGCCATCAGTGGTAGCGGGAGGGCCAATGAGCAGTTCTTC.